Listed below are T cell receptor beta chains from one sample, sequenced in a study of blood T cell repertoires in COVID-19. Repertoires were generated with immunoSEQ multiplex PCR, while TCRdb's copy carries only in-frame clones and drops some. Here the sample spans approximately 140,000 clones, around 79% being singletons. The sequenced material came from peripheral blood. The receptors were sampled from a man in his 60s with acute or convalescent COVID-19. Each CDR3 is given with its conserved first and last residue. A D gene is named only where the DNA matches it firmly. Where a row states a size, it is once, few, many or the class of an expanded clone; other rows omit it.

V	J	D	size	CDR3	DNA
TRBV7-3	TRBJ1-1	TRBD1	NA	CASSEQGATEAFF	TGTGCCAGCAGCGAACAGGGGGCCACTGAAGCTTTCTTT
TRBV9	TRBJ1-1	NA	NA	CASSFSVQGAEAFF	TGTGCCAGCAGCTTCTCCGTCCAGGGCGCTGAAGCTTTCTTT
TRBV7-8	TRBJ2-1	TRBD2	NA	CASSLRTSGNNEQFF	TGTGCCAGCAGCTTAAGGACTAGCGGTAACAATGAGCAGTTCTTC
TRBV7-9	TRBJ1-1	NA	NA	CASSPRQQFTPALNTEAFF	TGTGCCAGCAGCCCGAGACAACAGTTTACCCCCGCCCTAAACACTGAAGCTTTCTTT
TRBV5-6	TRBJ2-7	TRBD2	NA	CASTNRLAGAYEQYF	TGTGCCAGCACCAACAGACTAGCGGGAGCTTACGAGCAGTACTTC
TRBV28	TRBJ1-2	NA	NA	CASSLARAAGYTF	TGTGCCAGCAGTTTAGCCAGGGCGGCGGGCTACACCTTC
TRBV7-2	TRBJ2-1	TRBD2	NA	CASTTGLAGFEQFF	TGTGCCAGCACTACTGGACTAGCGGGATTTGAGCAGTTCTTC
TRBV27	TRBJ1-6	NA	NA	CASSAGSRSSPLHF	TGTGCCAGCAGCGCCGGTTCGCGAAGCTCACCCCTCCACTTT
TRBV19	TRBJ2-1	NA	NA	CASSITQRHEQFF	TGTGCCAGTAGTATAACCCAGAGGCATGAGCAGTTCTTC
TRBV30	TRBJ2-6	NA	few	CAWMRQDTGGANVLTF	TGTGCCTGGATGCGACAGGACACGGGGGGGGCCAACGTCCTGACTTTC
TRBV7-9	TRBJ2-7	NA	many	CASSFPSDSSEQYF	TGTGCCAGCAGCTTTCCATCGGACAGTTCTGAGCAGTACTTC
TRBV13	TRBJ2-7	NA	NA	CASSSLNYEQYF	TGTGCCAGCAGCTCCCTTAACTACGAGCAGTACTTC
TRBV29-1	TRBJ1-1	NA	NA	CSGQTVNTEAFF	TGCAGCGGTCAGACAGTGAACACTGAAGCTTTCTTT
TRBV10-3	TRBJ2-3	NA	NA	CAISDRDWGTDTQYF	TGTGCCATCAGTGACAGGGACTGGGGGACAGATACGCAGTATTTT
TRBV5-4	TRBJ2-7	TRBD2	NA	CASSSSLAGVYEQYF	TGTGCCAGCAGCTCCTCTCTAGCGGGTGTTTACGAGCAGTACTTC
TRBV7-2	TRBJ2-1	NA	NA	CASSSDLFYNEQFF	TGTGCCAGCAGCTCCGACTTGTTCTACAATGAGCAGTTCTTC
TRBV24-1	TRBJ2-7	TRBD1	once	CAIPWDRRAAEQYF	TGTGCCATCCCTTGGGACAGGAGGGCTGCCGAGCAGTACTTC
TRBV11-2	TRBJ1-5	TRBD1	NA	CASSSDRELNQPQHF	TGTGCCAGCAGCTCAGACAGGGAATTGAATCAGCCCCAGCATTTT
TRBV2	TRBJ1-3	NA	NA	CASSGGGSGNTIYF	TGTGCCAGCAGTGGGGGAGGGTCTGGAAACACCATATATTTT
TRBV6-5	TRBJ1-2	TRBD1	few	CASSYLSTGDYGYTF	TGTGCCAGCAGTTACCTCTCGACAGGGGACTATGGCTACACCTTC
TRBV7-2	TRBJ2-7	TRBD2	NA	CASSKRESSYEQYF	TGTGCCAGCAGCAAGCGGGAGAGCTCCTACGAGCAGTACTTC
TRBV6-1	TRBJ1-3	TRBD1	NA	CASSGSGTGGRNTIYF	TGTGCCAGCAGTGGCTCCGGGACAGGGGGCCGGAACACCATATATTTT
TRBV7-2	TRBJ2-5	NA	NA	CASSLDRGRETQYF	TGTGCCAGCAGCTTAGACCGGGGAAGAGAGACCCAGTACTTC
TRBV9	TRBJ2-2	NA	NA	CASSVGWAVNTGELFF	TGTGCCAGCAGCGTTGGATGGGCAGTGAACACCGGGGAGCTGTTTTTT
TRBV28	TRBJ1-3	NA	NA	CASSLFGEPNTIYF	TGTGCCAGCAGTTTATTCGGGGAGCCCAACACCATATATTTT
TRBV5-6	TRBJ1-5	NA	NA	CASSRRLGGNQPQHF	TGTGCCAGCAGTAGAAGACTTGGAGGCAATCAGCCCCAGCATTTT
TRBV18	TRBJ2-5	TRBD1	NA	CASSPLPGQGGQETQYF	TGTGCCAGCTCACCCTTACCGGGACAGGGGGGCCAAGAGACCCAGTACTTC
TRBV19	TRBJ1-2	NA	few	CASRRGGLGYTF	TGTGCCAGTAGGCGGGGGGGGCTCGGCTACACCTTC
TRBV19	TRBJ1-5	TRBD1	NA	CASSTTGGGQPQHF	TGTGCCAGTAGTACAACAGGGGGCGGGCAGCCCCAGCATTTT
TRBV6-6	TRBJ2-2	TRBD1	NA	CASSRTGGSGELFF	TGTGCCAGCAGTCGGACAGGGGGCAGCGGGGAGCTGTTTTTT
TRBV28	TRBJ1-2	NA	few	CASRGVLHFYGYTF	TGTGCCAGCCGGGGGGTCCTCCACTTCTATGGCTACACCTTC
TRBV24-1	TRBJ2-7	NA	NA	CATSDSTRSYEQYF	TGTGCCACCAGTGATTCAACTAGATCCTACGAGCAGTACTTC
TRBV18	TRBJ2-2	TRBD2	NA	CASSPTGTSGKFNTGELFF	TGTGCCAGCTCACCAACGGGGACTAGCGGCAAGTTCAACACCGGGGAGCTGTTTTTT
TRBV3-1/TRBV3-2	TRBJ2-5	TRBD2	once	CASSPQSASGRLETQYF	TGTGCCAGCAGCCCCCAGTCGGCTAGCGGGAGACTGGAGACCCAGTACTTC
TRBV11-2	TRBJ2-3	TRBD2	NA	CASSRLAGGATDTQYF	TGTGCCAGCAGCCGACTAGCGGGAGGTGCCACAGATACGCAGTATTTT
TRBV5-4	TRBJ2-4	NA	NA	CASSSYRGGSLAKNIQYF	TGTGCCAGCAGCTCCTACAGGGGAGGTAGTCTAGCCAAAAACATTCAGTACTTC
TRBV28	TRBJ1-6	NA	NA	CASSFTGDNSPLHF	TGTGCCAGCAGTTTTACCGGGGATAATTCACCCCTCCACTTT
TRBV30	TRBJ1-5	NA	few	CAWSVDSYSNQPQHF	TGTGCCTGGAGTGTTGACAGCTATAGCAATCAGCCCCAGCATTTT
TRBV6-2/TRBV6-3	TRBJ2-1	NA	NA	CASSYVGLRAVNEQFF	TGTGCCAGCAGTTACGTGGGTTTGCGGGCCGTTAATGAGCAGTTCTTC
TRBV5-4	TRBJ1-4	NA	NA	CASSLQGSEKLFF	TGTGCCAGCAGCTTACAGGGTAGCGAAAAACTGTTTTTT
TRBV7-9	TRBJ2-2	NA	NA	CATIPYGELFF	TGTGCCACGATACCCTATGGGGAGCTGTTTTTT
TRBV18	TRBJ2-7	TRBD2	NA	CASSPGSGSVDEQYF	TGTGCCAGCTCACCGGGAAGCGGGAGTGTAGACGAGCAGTACTTC
TRBV5-1	TRBJ2-6	TRBD1	NA	CASRFIPGQGTSGANVLTF	TGCGCCAGCAGGTTCATACCGGGACAGGGAACCTCTGGGGCCAACGTCCTGACTTTC
TRBV19	TRBJ2-1	TRBD1	NA	CASSKGQPYNEQFF	TGTGCCAGTAGTAAGGGACAGCCGTACAATGAGCAGTTCTTC
TRBV3-1/TRBV3-2	TRBJ1-5	NA	NA	CASSQEGAGTQPQHF	TGTGCCAGCAGCCAAGAAGGTGCGGGGACCCAGCCCCAGCATTTT
TRBV19	TRBJ1-1	NA	NA	CGTGVLGTEAFF	TGTGGGACCGGGGTGTTGGGCACTGAAGCTTTCTTT
TRBV5-1	TRBJ1-6	TRBD1	NA	CASSLWWDRATGNSPLHF	TGCGCCAGCAGCTTGTGGTGGGACAGGGCAACGGGTAATTCACCCCTCCACTTT
TRBV7-7	TRBJ2-1	TRBD1	NA	CASSLNPGTGGDEQFF	TGTGCTAGCAGCCTGAACCCGGGGACAGGGGGGGATGAGCAGTTCTTC
TRBV11-2	TRBJ2-3	NA	NA	CASSEGYGPDTQYF	TGTGCCAGCAGCGAGGGTTACGGGCCAGATACGCAGTATTTT
TRBV27	TRBJ1-1	NA	NA	CASSLSVSTEAFF	TGTGCCAGCAGTTTGTCCGTTTCCACTGAAGCTTTCTTT
TRBV5-5	TRBJ1-1	NA	once	CASSPGTSLNTEAFF	TGTGCCAGCAGCCCGGGGACATCCCTGAACACTGAAGCTTTCTTT
TRBV27	TRBJ2-2	NA	NA	CASSLEVGRAGELFF	TGTGCCAGCAGTTTGGAGGTCGGAAGGGCCGGGGAGCTGTTTTTT
TRBV20-1	TRBJ2-2	NA	NA	CSALSPGELFF	TGCAGTGCCCTTTCCCCCGGGGAGCTGTTTTTT
TRBV3-1/TRBV3-2	TRBJ2-1	TRBD2	NA	CASSQRPREREISEQFF	TGTGCCAGCAGCCAACGCCCTAGGGAGCGGGAGATCTCTGAGCAGTTCTTC
TRBV27	TRBJ2-7	TRBD1	NA	CASSPLSGTGPYEQYF	TGTGCCAGCAGTCCCCTTTCCGGGACAGGGCCCTACGAGCAGTACTTC